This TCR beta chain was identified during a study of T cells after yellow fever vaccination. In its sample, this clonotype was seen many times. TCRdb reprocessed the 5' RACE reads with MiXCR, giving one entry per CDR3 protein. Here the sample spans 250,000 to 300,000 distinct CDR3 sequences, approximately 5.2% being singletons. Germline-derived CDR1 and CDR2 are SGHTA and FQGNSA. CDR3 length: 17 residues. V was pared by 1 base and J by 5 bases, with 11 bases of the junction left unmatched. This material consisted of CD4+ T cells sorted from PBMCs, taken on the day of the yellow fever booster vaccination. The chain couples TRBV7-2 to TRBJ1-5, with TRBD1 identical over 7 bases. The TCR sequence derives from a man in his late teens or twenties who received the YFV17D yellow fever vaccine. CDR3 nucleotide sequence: TGTGCCAGCAGCTTAGGGCTACGACAGGGCTGGGATCAGCCCCAGCATTTT. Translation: CASSLGLRQGWDQPQHF.